What follows are 30 T cell receptor beta chains derived from one specimen sequenced in a study of T cell responses to AZD1222 COVID-19 vaccine. Data came from immunoSEQ multiplex PCR; TCRdb stores just in-frame clones and leaves some out. The profile shows over 150,000 clones, just under 90% of them singletons. The sequencing here drew on peripheral blood, taken on day 0 of AZD1222 vaccination. The source is an adult in good health.

The rearrangement joins TRBV27 to TRBJ1-2, with no clear D. V was cut by 3 bases and J by 6 bases, with 8 bases left in between. The CDR3 is 12 residues long. Germline assignment: CDR1 MNHEY and CDR2 SMNVEV (reference sequence). Written as DNA, the CDR3 is TGTGCCAGCAGTTTCCGGGTCGATGGCTACACCTTC. It codes for CASSFRVDGYTF.

This chain links TRBV5-1 with TRBJ2-3; 8 nucleotides align to TRBD2. The CDR3 consists of 15 residues. V shed 7 bases and J 2 bases; nucleotides not matched to a gene: 9. Germline assignment: CDR1 SGHRS and CDR2 YFSETQ. CDR3 region: CASERTGGNTDTQYF. In DNA form, the CDR3 reads TGCGCCAGCGAAAGGACGGGAGGGAACACAGATACGCAGTATTTT.

J is TRBJ2-2 and V is TRBV15; D gene ambiguous. From germline, CDR1 is LNHNV and CDR2 YYDKDF (reference sequence). With 3 bases removed from V and 7 bases from J, the gap between germline ends came to 9 bases. This CDR3 is 13 amino acids long. CDR3 DNA: TGTGCCACCAGCAGCGGACGGCTCGGGGAGCTGTTTTTT. Translating it yields CATSSGRLGELFF. Using reference TRBV15 and TRBJ2-2 for the parts outside the CDR3, the full variable domain is DAMVIQNPRYQVTQFGKPVTLSCSQTLNHNVMYWYQQKSSQAPKLLFHYYDKDFNNEADTPDNFQSRRPNTSFCFLDIRSPGLGDTAMYLCATSSGRLGELFFGEGSRLTVL.

The chain carries TRBV24-1 and TRBJ2-3; D gene ambiguous. This CDR3 comprises 14 residues. From germline, CDR1 is KGHDR and CDR2 SFDVKD. The V end lost 4 bases, the J end lost 1 base, and 8 bases lay between the germline ends. CDR3 protein: CATSDNGRTDTQYF. DNA of the CDR3: TGTGCCACCAGTGACAACGGACGCACAGATACGCAGTATTTT.

V and J are TRBV6-4 and TRBJ2-1, with TRBD2 identical over 11 bases. The CDR3 is 14 residues long. The germline V gene encodes CDR1 MRHNA and CDR2 SNTAGT. V gave up 6 bases and J gave up 8 bases; unmatched junction bases: 6. The CDR3 spells CASSLAGGFDEQFF. CDR3 DNA: TGTGCCAGCAGCCTAGCGGGAGGATTCGATGAGCAGTTCTTC.

The chain joins TRBV5-4 to TRBJ1-5, with D possibly TRBD1 on 5 matching bases. This CDR3 spans 16 amino acids. V dropped 0 bases and J dropped 0 bases, with 10 bases sitting between them. Germline CDR1 and CDR2: SGHNT and YYREEE (reference sequence). This CDR3 is CASSLGGPNSNQPQHF. The CDR3, as DNA: TGTGCCAGCAGCTTGGGGGGCCCTAATAGCAATCAGCCCCAGCATTTT.

The chain couples TRBV10-3 to TRBJ2-1; 12 nucleotides agree with TRBD2. The CDR3 has 19 residues. With V trimmed by 1 base and J by 7 bases, 14 bases remained unmatched. Germline values: CDR1 ENHRY, CDR2 SYGVKD. The CDR3 reads CAISEFLSLTSGSGNEQFF. The CDR3 DNA reads as TGTGCCATCAGTGAGTTCCTGAGCCTGACTAGCGGGAGTGGAAATGAGCAGTTCTTC.

This chain joins TRBV28 and TRBJ1-5; 8 nucleotides agree with TRBD1. Germline loops: CDR1 MDHEN, CDR2 SYDVKM. J gave up 3 bases and V 6 bases, and 1 base lay outside the gene matches. CDR3 length: 13 residues. The CDR3 loop is CASRGQANQPQHF. As DNA, the CDR3 is TGTGCCAGCAGGGGACAGGCCAATCAGCCCCAGCATTTT.

This clone was counted a single time. This chain uses TRBV3-1 (or the pseudogene TRBV3-2) with TRBJ2-2, with 14 bases fitting TRBD2. CDR1 is LGHDT, CDR2 YNNKEL, per germline (reference sequence). The CDR3 spans 18 residues. The junction had 4 bases not matched to a gene; V was cut back by 3 bases and J by 1 base. CDR3 in amino acids: CASSQGLAGDVNTGELFF. Here the CDR3 DNA reads TGTGCCAGCAGCCAGGGACTAGCGGGAGATGTGAACACCGGGGAGCTGTTTTTT.

This chain connects TRBV2 to TRBJ2-1; D might be TRBD1 or TRBD2, each matching 6 bases. Per germline, CDR1 SNHLY and CDR2 FYNNEI. The length of the CDR3 is 16 residues. The ends were cut back, 3 bases at V and 2 bases at J, with 14 bases in the middle. CDR3 residues: CASSDGGPKTYNEQFF. CDR3 coding DNA: TGTGCCAGCAGTGATGGGGGGCCGAAAACCTACAATGAGCAGTTCTTC. Together with reference TRBV2 and TRBJ2-1, the CDR3 gives the full variable domain: EPEVTQTPSHQVTQMGQEVILRCVPISNHLYFYWYRQILGQKVEFLVSFYNNEISEKSEIFDDQFSVERPDGSNFTLKIRSTKLEDSAMYFCASSDGGPKTYNEQFFGPGTRLTVL.

This rearrangement joins TRBV2 to TRBJ2-5; no clear D. The CDR3 runs to 13 residues. With 6 bases removed from V and 5 bases from J, the gap between germline ends came to 13 bases. Germline CDR1 and CDR2: SNHLY and FYNNEI. The CDR3 protein is CASRGPGSETQYF. In DNA, the CDR3 is TGTGCCAGCAGAGGACCCGGATCCGAGACCCAGTACTTC.

This clone was observed a single time. The chain recombines TRBV28 with TRBJ2-3, with 8 positions matching TRBD1. CDR3 length: 15 residues. CDR1 MDHEN and CDR2 SYDVKM come from the germline V gene. Germline trimming cut 6 bases from V and 0 bases from J; bases unmatched to any gene: 5. This CDR3 is CASRAWTGSTDTQYF. The CDR3 nucleotides read TGTGCCAGCAGAGCCTGGACAGGGAGCACAGATACGCAGTATTTT.

The table lists this clone with a few counts. The V and J genes are TRBV7-2 and TRBJ2-2, with D uncertain. The CDR3 is 13 residues long. Between the trimmed V and J ends, which lost 4 bases and 2 bases, there was a span of 5 bases. Per the germline V gene, CDR1 is SGHTA and CDR2 is FQGNSA. CDR3 sequence reads: CASSWINTGELFF. CDR3 sequence (DNA): TGTGCCAGCAGCTGGATCAACACCGGGGAGCTGTTTTTT.

Worth noting for this clone: The same CDR3 is also encoded by other DNA sequences in this sample. The chain carries TRBV3-1 (or the pseudogene TRBV3-2) and TRBJ1-1; no clear D. Germline loops: CDR1 LGHDT, CDR2 YNNKEL (reference sequence). CDR3 length equals 15 residues. Trimming pared 0 bases from V and 0 bases from J, leaving 8 bases between. The CDR3 is CASSQEPGLNTEAFF. Written as DNA, the CDR3 is TGTGCCAGCAGCCAAGAGCCAGGTTTGAACACTGAAGCTTTCTTT.

The gene calls are TRBV28 and TRBJ1-2; 10 nucleotides line up with TRBD1. CDR1 and CDR2 from the germline V gene are MDHEN and SYDVKM. V shed 4 bases and J 7 bases; nucleotides not matched to a gene: 12. This CDR3 spans 16 amino acids. The CDR3: CASSSAAGTGDGGYTF. The CDR3 DNA sequence: TGTGCCAGCAGTTCCGCCGCCGGGACAGGGGACGGTGGCTACACCTTC.

This sequence joins TRBV28 and TRBJ2-7; D gene ambiguous. The V end lost 2 bases, the J end lost 10 bases, and 12 bases lay between the germline ends. Germline CDR1 is MDHEN and CDR2 is SYDVKM. CDR3 length: 12 amino acids. The CDR3 region is CASSLRFRGQYF. The CDR3 bases are TGTGCCAGCAGTTTAAGGTTCCGTGGCCAGTACTTC.

The chain recombines TRBV4-2 with TRBJ2-2, with 14 nucleotides matching TRBD2. V shed 4 bases and J 1 base; nucleotides not matched to a gene: 2. In germline, CDR1 is LGHNA, CDR2 YNFKEQ. CDR3 length equals 17 residues. The chain's CDR3 is CASSRGLAGGNTGELFF. CDR3 DNA sequence: TGTGCCAGCAGCCGAGGACTAGCGGGAGGGAACACCGGGGAGCTGTTTTTT.

This CDR3 is CASSPAPGRYEQYF. For the CDR3, the DNA is TGTGCCAGCTCACCAGCCCCGGGGCGCTACGAGCAGTACTTC. This rearrangement joins TRBV18 to TRBJ2-7, with D perhaps given as TRBD1 or TRBD2 (5 bases each). Trimming removed 2 bases from V and 3 bases from J, with 11 bases in between. The germline V gene has CDR1 KGHSH and CDR2 LQKENI. The CDR3 has 14 residues.

This chain connects TRBV7-2 to TRBJ2-3; 12 nucleotides align to TRBD2. The CDR3 totals 16 residues. Trimming took 5 bases from V and 6 from J; bases not matched to a gene: 9. Looked up from germline, CDR1 is SGHTA and CDR2 is FQGNSA. The CDR3 DNA reads as TGTGCCAGCAGCCCCAATCTAGCGGGAGGGCCCGATACGCAGTATTTT. Amino acids: CASSPNLAGGPDTQYF.

This clone was seen only once. The CDR3 DNA follows: TGTGCCACCAGCAGAGATGAACCAAACTCTGGAAACACCATATATTTT. The encoded protein is CATSRDEPNSGNTIYF. The V and J genes are TRBV15 and TRBJ1-3, with no clear D. The CDR3 length is 16 residues. Germline V gives CDR1 LNHNV, CDR2 YYDKDF (reference sequence). Trimming cost V 0 bases and J 0 bases, with 9 bases left between them.

The chain recombines TRBV6-1 with TRBJ1-6, with D possibly TRBD1 on 6 matching bases. The V and J ends lost 2 bases and 7 bases respectively, with 15 bases between them. CDR1 and CDR2 from the germline V gene are MNHNS and SASEGT. The CDR3 length is 16 residues. CDR3 region: CASSEPRGAGNSPLHF. CDR3 DNA: TGTGCCAGCAGTGAACCTCGGGGGGCCGGGAATTCACCCCTCCACTTT.

The chain has TRBV2 and TRBJ1-3; D is uncertain. Trimming shortened V by 3 bases and J by 0 bases, and 24 bases separated the two germline ends. This CDR3 has 20 amino acids. The germline gives CDR1 SNHLY, CDR2 FYNNEI. The CDR3 bases are TGTGCCAGCAGTGATTCGTTTAGCGTGGACCCACTACACTCTGGAAACACCATATATTTT. Its translation is CASSDSFSVDPLHSGNTIYF.

The rearrangement joins TRBV4-2 to TRBJ2-1; 7 bases agree with TRBD2. The CDR3 covers 19 residues. Germline V CDR1 and CDR2: LGHNA, YNFKEQ. V was clipped by 4 bases and J by 3 bases; unmatched bases: 18. CDR3 in amino acids: CASSPSGGGSGKNYNEQFF. The DNA for the CDR3 is TGTGCCAGCAGCCCGAGTGGAGGTGGAAGCGGGAAGAACTACAATGAGCAGTTCTTC.

This clone was counted a single time. The CDR3 is CASSARADQPQHF. For the CDR3, the DNA is TGTGCCAGCAGCGCCCGGGCGGATCAGCCCCAGCATTTT. The chain links TRBV9 to TRBJ1-5; D uncertain. CDR3 length: 13 amino acids. V lost 3 bases, J lost 5 bases, and 9 bases lay in between. Germline values: CDR1 SGDLS, CDR2 YYNGEE. Full variable domain (rest looked up from reference TRBV9 and TRBJ1-5): DSGVTQTPKHLITATGQRVTLRCSPRSGDLSVYWYQQSLDQGLQFLIQYYNGEERAKGNILERFSAQQFPDLHSELNLSSLELGDSALYFCASSARADQPQHFGDGTRLSIL.

The chain recombines TRBV2 with TRBJ1-6; 9 bases agree with TRBD1. CDR3 length equals 14 residues. The germline V gene has CDR1 SNHLY and CDR2 FYNNEI. V shed 6 bases and J 7 bases; nucleotides not matched to a gene: 4. The CDR3 is CASSLQGANSPLHF. CDR3 sequence (DNA): TGTGCCAGCAGCCTACAGGGGGCGAATTCACCCCTCCACTTT.

This clone has only one observation. This chain connects TRBV7-2 to TRBJ1-6; 10 bases fit TRBD1. CDR3 length equals 16 residues. Germline V CDR1 and CDR2: SGHTA, FQGNSA. J lost 9 bases, V lost 8 bases, and 13 bases had no gene match. The CDR3 DNA is TGTGCCAGCTCTACGGGGACAGGGGTACTGGGTTCACCCCTCCACTTT. This translates into CASSTGTGVLGSPLHF.

The chain links TRBV6-4 to TRBJ1-5; D is possibly TRBD1 (6 bases). The CDR3 consists of 15 residues. CDR1 is MRHNA, CDR2 SNTAGT, per germline. The V gene lost 6 bases and the J gene lost 6 bases, with 18 bases spanning the gap. The CDR3 spells CASSQGMGTGQPQHF. The CDR3 DNA reads TGTGCCAGCAGCCAGGGGATGGGGACTGGTCAGCCCCAGCATTTT.

V and J are TRBV2 and TRBJ2-1; TRBD2 matches at 7 bases. The CDR3 sequence is 14 residues long. Germline V gene sequence: CDR1 SNHLY, CDR2 FYNNEI. After removal of 10 bases from V and 1 base from J, the junction contained 7 bases not matched to a gene. The CDR3 DNA sequence: TGTGCCATCGTGCCGGGACTATCCTACAATGAGCAGTTCTTC. Translating gives CAIVPGLSYNEQFF.

This clone was detected only a few times. The V call is TRBV19, the J call TRBJ1-5; D gene unclear. There are 15 residues in the CDR3. The ends were cut back, 5 bases at V and 7 bases at J, with 18 bases in the middle. In germline, CDR1 is LNHDA, CDR2 SQIVND (reference sequence). This CDR3 is CASSGVTLLWQPQHF. Here the CDR3 DNA reads TGTGCCAGTAGTGGGGTTACACTACTCTGGCAGCCCCAGCATTTT. Full variable domain (missing parts from reference TRBV19 and TRBJ1-5): DGGITQSPKYLFRKEGQNVTLSCEQNLNHDAMYWYRQDPGQGLRLIYYSQIVNDFQKGDIAEGYSVSREKKESFPLTVTSAQKNPTAFYLCASSGVTLLWQPQHFGDGTRLSIL.

The chain combines TRBV18 with TRBJ2-7; D not certain. The germline gives CDR1 KGHSH, CDR2 LQKENI. V was cut by 3 bases and J by 6 bases, with 15 bases left in between. CDR3 length: 14 residues. CDR3 nucleotides: TGTGCCAGCTCACCCGACTGGGCTTGGGGCGAGCAGTACTTC. This translates into CASSPDWAWGEQYF.